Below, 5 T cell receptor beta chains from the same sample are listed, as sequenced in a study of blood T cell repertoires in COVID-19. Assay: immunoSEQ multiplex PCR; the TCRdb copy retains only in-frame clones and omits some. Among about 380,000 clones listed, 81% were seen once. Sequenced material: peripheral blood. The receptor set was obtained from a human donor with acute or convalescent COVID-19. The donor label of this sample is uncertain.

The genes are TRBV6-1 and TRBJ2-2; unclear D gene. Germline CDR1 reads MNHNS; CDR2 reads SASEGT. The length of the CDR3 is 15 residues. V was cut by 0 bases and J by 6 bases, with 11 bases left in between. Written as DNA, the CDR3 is TGTGCCAGCAGTGAAGCGACAATGAGTCCCGGGGAGCTGTTTTTT. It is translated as CASSEATMSPGELFF.

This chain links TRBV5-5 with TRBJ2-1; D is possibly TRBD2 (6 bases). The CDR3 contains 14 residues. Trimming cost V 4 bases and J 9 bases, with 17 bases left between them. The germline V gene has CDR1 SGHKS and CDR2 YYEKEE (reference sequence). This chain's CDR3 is CASSPVPGGIEQFF. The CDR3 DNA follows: TGTGCCAGCAGCCCAGTCCCCGGCGGGATTGAGCAGTTCTTC.

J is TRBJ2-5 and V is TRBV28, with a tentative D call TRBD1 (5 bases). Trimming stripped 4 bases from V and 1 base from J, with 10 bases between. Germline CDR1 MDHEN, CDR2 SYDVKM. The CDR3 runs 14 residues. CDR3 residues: CASSSPDIQETQYF. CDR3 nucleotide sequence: TGTGCCAGCAGTTCCCCGGACATCCAAGAGACCCAGTACTTC.

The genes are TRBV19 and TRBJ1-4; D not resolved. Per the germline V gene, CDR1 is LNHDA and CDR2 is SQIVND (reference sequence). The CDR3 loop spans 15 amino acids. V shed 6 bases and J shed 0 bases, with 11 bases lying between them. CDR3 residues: CASSLLSATNEKLFF. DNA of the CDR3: TGTGCCAGTAGCCTGTTGTCTGCAACTAATGAAAAACTGTTTTTT.

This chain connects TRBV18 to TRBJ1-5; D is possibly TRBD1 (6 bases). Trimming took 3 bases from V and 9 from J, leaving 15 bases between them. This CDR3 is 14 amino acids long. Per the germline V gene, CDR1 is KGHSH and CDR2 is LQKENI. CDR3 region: CASSPDRLQGPQHF. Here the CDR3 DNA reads TGTGCCAGCTCACCCGACAGGCTGCAAGGGCCCCAGCATTTT.